Sequencing of this TCR beta chain was carried out in a study of pediatric ulcerative colitis. Points from the study as a whole: Substantially fewer templates came from a couple of patients' blood samples.

The data were produced by immunoSEQ multiplex PCR, yet TCRdb's version contains in-frame clones alone and is incomplete. The sample consists of approximately 60,000 clones, roughly nine tenths of them appearing once. Trimming took 0 bases from V and 1 from J, leaving 11 bases between them. CDR3 length: 16 residues. The germline V gene has CDR1 KGHSH and CDR2 LQKENI. About this clone itself: Its antigen is currently unknown.

The V and J genes are TRBV18 and TRBJ2-3, with D tentatively TRBD1 (6 bases). What was sequenced was blood. The source of this sequence is a boy aged 5-17 years with severe ulcerative colitis. The CDR3 DNA reads TGTGCCAGCTCACCACCAGAGACAGGTGGCACAGATACGCAGTATTTT. Its translation: CASSPPETGGTDTQYF.